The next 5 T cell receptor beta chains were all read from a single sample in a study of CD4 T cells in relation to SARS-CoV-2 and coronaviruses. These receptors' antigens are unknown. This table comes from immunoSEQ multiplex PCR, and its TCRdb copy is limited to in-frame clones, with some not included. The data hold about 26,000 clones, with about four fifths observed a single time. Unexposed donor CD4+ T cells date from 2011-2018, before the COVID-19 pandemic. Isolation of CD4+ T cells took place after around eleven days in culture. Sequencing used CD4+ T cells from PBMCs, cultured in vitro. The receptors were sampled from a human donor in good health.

CDR3: CASSSSGGYGYEQYF. CDR3 in DNA: TGTGCCAGCAGCTCCTCGGGGGGTTATGGGTACGAGCAGTACTTC. The V and J genes are TRBV5-4 and TRBJ2-7; 7 nucleotides align to TRBD2. V lost 3 bases, J lost 4 bases, and 10 bases stayed unmatched. From germline, CDR1 is SGHNT and CDR2 YYREEE (reference sequence). The CDR3 totals 15 residues.

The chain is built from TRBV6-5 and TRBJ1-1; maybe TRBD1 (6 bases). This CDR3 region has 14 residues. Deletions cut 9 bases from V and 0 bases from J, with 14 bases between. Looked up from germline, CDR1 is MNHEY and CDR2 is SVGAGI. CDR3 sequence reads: CASTGGLMNTEAFF. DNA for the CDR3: TGTGCCAGTACGGGGGGCCTAATGAACACTGAAGCTTTCTTT.

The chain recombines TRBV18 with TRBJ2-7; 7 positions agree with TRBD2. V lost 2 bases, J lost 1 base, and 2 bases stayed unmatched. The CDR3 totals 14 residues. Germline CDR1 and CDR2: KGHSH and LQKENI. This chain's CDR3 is CASSPGRVSYEQYF. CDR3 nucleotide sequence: TGTGCCAGCTCACCAGGGAGGGTTTCCTACGAGCAGTACTTC.

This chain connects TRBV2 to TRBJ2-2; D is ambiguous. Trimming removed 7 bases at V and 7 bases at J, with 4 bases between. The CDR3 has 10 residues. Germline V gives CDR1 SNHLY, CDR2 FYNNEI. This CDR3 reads CASKIGELFF. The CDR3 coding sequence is TGTGCCAGCAAAATCGGGGAGCTGTTTTTT.

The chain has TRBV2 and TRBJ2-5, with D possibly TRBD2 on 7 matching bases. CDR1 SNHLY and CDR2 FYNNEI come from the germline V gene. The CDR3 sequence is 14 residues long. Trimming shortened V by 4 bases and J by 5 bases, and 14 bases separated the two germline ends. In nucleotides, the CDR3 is TGTGCCAGCAGTGTTGGGGGGGCGGCGGAGACCCAGTACTTC. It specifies CASSVGGAAETQYF.